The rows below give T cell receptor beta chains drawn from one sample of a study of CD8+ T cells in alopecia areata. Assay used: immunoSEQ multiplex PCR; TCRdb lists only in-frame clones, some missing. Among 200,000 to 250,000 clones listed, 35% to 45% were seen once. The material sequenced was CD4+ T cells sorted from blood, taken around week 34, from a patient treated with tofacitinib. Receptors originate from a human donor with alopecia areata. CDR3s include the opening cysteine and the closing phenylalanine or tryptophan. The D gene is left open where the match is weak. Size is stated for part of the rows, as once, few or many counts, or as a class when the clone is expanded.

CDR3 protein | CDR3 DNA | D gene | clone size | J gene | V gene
CASSQAPAGVTNEQFF | TGCGCCAGCAGCCAAGCCCCAGCGGGAGTAACGAATGAGCAGTTCTTC | TRBD2 | many | TRBJ2-1 | TRBV4-1
CASSRSGNTGELFF | TGTGCCAGCAGCCGAAGCGGGAACACCGGGGAGCTGTTTTTT | . | few | TRBJ2-2 | TRBV7-3
CSVAGQGSGAFF | TGCAGCGTTGCCGGACAGGGCAGCGGAGCTTTCTTT | TRBD1 | . | TRBJ1-1 | TRBV29-1
CSVDGGPKNIQYF | TGCAGCGTTGACGGTGGACCCAAAAACATTCAGTACTTC | . | . | TRBJ2-4 | TRBV29-1
CASSQALNEQFF | TGCGCCAGCAGCCAGGCCCTGAATGAGCAGTTCTTC | . | few | TRBJ2-1 | TRBV4-1
CASSLGDRDEDTQYF | TGTGCCAGCAGCTTAGGCGACAGGGATGAGGATACGCAGTATTTT | TRBD1 | few | TRBJ2-3 | TRBV7-9
CASSIGTGLYGYTF | TGTGCCAGCAGCATCGGGACGGGCCTCTATGGCTACACCTTC | . | . | TRBJ1-2 | TRBV7-9
CASSPVESGHTF | TGCGCCAGCAGCCCCGTGGAGTCTGGACACACCTTC | . | . | TRBJ1-2 | TRBV5-1
CASSTRRDTEAFF | TGTGCCAGCAGCACCAGGAGGGACACTGAAGCTTTCTTT | . | . | TRBJ1-1 | TRBV27
CSVARLAGNNEQFF | TGCAGCGTTGCGCGACTAGCAGGAAACAATGAGCAGTTCTTC | TRBD2 | few | TRBJ2-1 | TRBV29-1
CSVVAAGLVETQYF | TGCAGCGTTGTGGCAGCCGGGCTAGTTGAGACCCAGTACTTC | . | . | TRBJ2-5 | TRBV29-1
CASRRGTEQFF | TGTGCCAGCAGACGGGGTACAGAGCAGTTCTTC | . | . | TRBJ2-1 | TRBV2
CASSPRGTSGRRGTDTQYF | TGTGCCAGCAGCCCCAGAGGGACTAGCGGGAGGAGGGGGACAGATACGCAGTATTTT | TRBD2 | . | TRBJ2-3 | TRBV7-2
CASSSLFLRGIQETQYF | TGTGCCAGCAGCTCCCTATTTCTCAGGGGGATACAAGAGACCCAGTACTTC | TRBD1 | . | TRBJ2-5 | TRBV7-3
CASKGPQDYNEQFF | TGTGCCAGTAAAGGCCCCCAGGACTACAATGAGCAGTTCTTC | . | few | TRBJ2-1 | TRBV27
CASSTHPPPGQNYGYTF | TGTGCCAGCAGCACTCACCCCCCCCCGGGACAAAACTATGGCTACACCTTC | . | few | TRBJ1-2 | TRBV4-2
CASTGDYGYTF | TGTGCCAGTACCGGGGACTATGGCTACACCTTC | . | . | TRBJ1-2 | TRBV19
CASGPPQHF | TGTGCTAGTGGTCCCCCTCAGCATTTT | . | . | TRBJ1-5 | TRBV12-5
CASSGTNSGANVLTF | TGTGCCAGCAGTGGGACCAACTCTGGGGCCAACGTCCTGACTTTC | . | few | TRBJ2-6 | TRBV6-1
CASSLGRTDASTDTQYF | TGTGCCAGCAGCTTAGGTAGAACCGACGCTAGCACAGATACGCAGTATTTT | . | . | TRBJ2-3 | TRBV11-2
CSVFTQGVDTQYF | TGCAGCGTTTTCACTCAAGGAGTGGATACGCAGTATTTT | . | few | TRBJ2-3 | TRBV29-1
CAWSGGTGNTEAFF | TGTGCCTGGAGTGGGGGGACAGGGAACACTGAAGCTTTCTTT | TRBD1 | . | TRBJ1-1 | TRBV30
CASSPPRGRSTDTQYF | TGTGCCAGCAGCCCACCTCGAGGACGCAGCACAGATACGCAGTATTTT | . | . | TRBJ2-3 | TRBV7-9
CASSRGEAGELFF | TGCGCCAGCAGCCGAGGGGAGGCCGGGGAGCTGTTTTTT | . | . | TRBJ2-2 | TRBV5-1
CASSWTENTEAFF | TGCGCCAGCAGCTGGACAGAGAACACTGAAGCTTTCTTT | . | . | TRBJ1-1 | TRBV5-1
CASSLTRGGTAYGYTF | TGTGCCAGCAGCTTAACGCGCGGGGGGACGGCCTATGGCTACACCTTC | . | . | TRBJ1-2 | TRBV7-3
CASSPTPGIRGTGELFF | TGTGCCAGCAGCCCGACTCCCGGGATCCGGGGCACCGGGGAGCTGTTTTTT | . | . | TRBJ2-2 | TRBV14
CASSVRTSGGADTQYF | TGCGCCAGCAGTGTAAGGACTAGCGGGGGAGCAGATACGCAGTATTTT | TRBD2 | once | TRBJ2-3 | TRBV10-1
CASSQDRSGTDTQYF | TGCGCCAGCAGCCAAGATCGGAGCGGGACAGATACGCAGTATTTT | . | . | TRBJ2-3 | TRBV4-1
CSAVKGAGNTIYF | TGCAGCGCCGTGAAAGGCGCTGGAAACACCATATATTTT | . | . | TRBJ1-3 | TRBV29-1
CASSSDRGSYNSPLHF | TGTGCCAGCAGCAGTGACAGGGGATCCTATAATTCACCCCTCCACTTT | TRBD1 | . | TRBJ1-6 | TRBV9
CAISELVDAEAFF | TGTGCCATCAGTGAGTTGGTCGACGCTGAAGCTTTCTTT | . | . | TRBJ1-1 | TRBV10-3
CAISEGTPYEQYF | TGTGCCATCAGTGAGGGGACACCCTACGAGCAGTACTTC | . | . | TRBJ2-7 | TRBV10-3
CASSPRSYPADTQYF | TGTGCCAGCAGCCCACGGAGTTACCCAGCAGATACGCAGTATTTT | . | few | TRBJ2-3 | TRBV9
CSVVLVAKNIQYF | TGCAGCGTTGTTTTGGTAGCCAAAAACATTCAGTACTTC | . | few | TRBJ2-4 | TRBV29-1